This TCR beta chain derives from a study of naive and memory T cell subsets. Points on this clonotype: Its antigen is unidentified.

Both TRBC1 and TRBC2 were covered by a beta constant-region primer of two equimolar oligonucleotides. TCRdb reanalysed the UMI-ligation and nested PCR reads using MiXCR and keeps one entry per CDR3 protein. The data contain roughly 140,000 distinct CDR3 sequences, over 15% of them seen just once; the ten biggest clones take up roughly 0.13%. The study's findings and limits: Clonotypes are single alpha or beta chains, not paired receptors.

This CDR3 has 16 amino acids. V lost 5 bases and J 0 bases, leaving 11 bases between the germline ends. The V gene's germline CDR1 is SEHNR and CDR2 FQNEAQ (reference sequence). V and J are TRBV7-9 and TRBJ2-6, with a weak D call TRBD1 (6 bases). The TCR sequence derives from a human donor in good health. What was sequenced was naive CD4+ T cells from blood. This chain's CDR3 is CASSRTRGSGANVLTF. CDR3 in DNA: TGTGCCAGCAGCCGGACCAGGGGCTCTGGGGCCAACGTCCTGACTTTC.